These 5 T cell receptor beta chains were sequenced from one sample in a study of blood T cell repertoires in COVID-19. Libraries were prepared by immunoSEQ multiplex PCR; TCRdb keeps only in-frame clonotypes and omits some of them. This table has fewer than 250,000 clones, less than 85% appearing once. Specimen: peripheral blood. These receptors were obtained from a woman in her 50s with acute or convalescent COVID-19.

The rearrangement links TRBV4-1 to TRBJ2-7; perhaps TRBD1 as D (6 bases). Trimming removed 4 bases at V and 2 bases at J, with 15 bases between. CDR1 MGHRA and CDR2 YSYEKL come from the germline V gene. The CDR3 spans 15 residues. The CDR3 protein is CASSPPLTGTYEQYF. The CDR3 DNA reads as TGCGCCAGCAGCCCCCCCCTGACAGGTACCTACGAGCAGTACTTC.

The chain links TRBV29-1 to TRBJ2-7, with TRBD2 matching 15 bases. Trimming took 5 bases from V and 7 from J; bases not matched to a gene: 12. The CDR3 extends over 16 amino acids. CDR1 and CDR2 (germline): SQVTM, ANQGSEA. The CDR3 DNA follows: TGCAGCGTTAGAAGTGGACTAGCGGGAGGGCCAAGGGAGCAGTACTTC. It translates to CSVRSGLAGGPREQYF.

The chain is built from TRBV19 and TRBJ2-1; TRBD2 might be the D (7 bases). CDR1 is LNHDA, CDR2 SQIVND, per germline (reference sequence). V was cut by 7 bases and J by 9 bases, with 16 bases left in between. The CDR3 consists of 13 residues. The DNA for the CDR3 is TGTGCCAGTACCGTGGGGGGGCTCGGTGAGCAGTTCTTC. As protein: CASTVGGLGEQFF.

The genes are TRBV15 and TRBJ1-4; 7 nucleotides line up with TRBD1. From germline, CDR1 is LNHNV and CDR2 YYDKDF (reference sequence). The V and J ends lost 0 bases and 7 bases, in that order; junction bases with no gene match: 8. The CDR3 runs to 16 residues. CDR3 sequence reads: CATSRDDRELGEKLFF. The CDR3 DNA sequence: TGTGCCACCAGCAGAGATGACAGGGAATTGGGTGAAAAACTGTTTTTT.

This clone came up a few times. The chain is built from TRBV29-1 and TRBJ2-5; no reliable D call. V lost 0 bases, J lost 9 bases, and 5 bases lay in between. The CDR3 sequence is 10 residues long. Germline loops: CDR1 SQVTM, CDR2 ANQGSEA. CDR3 sequence reads: CSVEDRAQYF. The CDR3 nucleotides are TGCAGCGTTGAAGATAGAGCCCAGTACTTC.